This T cell receptor (beta chain) comes out of a study of blood T cell repertoires in COVID-19. Method: immunoSEQ multiplex PCR; TCRdb's copy keeps in-frame clones and lacks some. The table records approximately 300,000 clones, about 90% of them present only once. The material sequenced was PBMCs or T cells enriched from blood (not recorded which). The receptor was isolated from a woman in her 30s who had recovered from COVID-19.

CDR3 nucleotide sequence: TGTGCCAGCAGTCTCACAGGGTTACACTCTGGAAACACCATATATTTT. Amino acids: CASSLTGLHSGNTIYF. V and J are TRBV2 and TRBJ1-3; D perhaps matches TRBD1 (6 bases). The CDR3 totals 16 residues. The V and J ends lost 5 bases and 0 bases respectively, with 14 bases between them. Germline V gene sequence: CDR1 SNHLY, CDR2 FYNNEI.